The present T cell receptor (beta chain) was sequenced within a study of blood T cell repertoires in COVID-19. At the level of the study: Specimens from acute and convalescent COVID-19 originated in the United States, Italy and Spain. T cells, B-cell-depleted T cells, or PBMCs provided the cDNA or gDNA that served as material.

The protocol was immunoSEQ multiplex PCR, while the TCRdb copy is restricted to in-frame clones and leaves out a portion. The data contain 150,000 to 200,000 clones, more than 85% of them singletons. Study members were between roughly 18 and 100 years old and lived in 24 US regions. The germline V and J ends were trimmed by 7 bases and 12 bases, with 16 bases remaining between them. CDR1 is MNHEY, CDR2 SMNVEV, per germline (reference sequence). The CDR3 is 11 residues long. This sequence was found in a human donor with acute COVID-19. The donor label of this sample is uncertain. Material for sequencing was PBMCs or T cells enriched from blood (not recorded which). J is TRBJ2-7 and V is TRBV27; D is undetermined. For the CDR3, the DNA is TGTGCCAGCACCCCGGGTTACGCTCGGTACTTC. As protein: CASTPGYARYF.